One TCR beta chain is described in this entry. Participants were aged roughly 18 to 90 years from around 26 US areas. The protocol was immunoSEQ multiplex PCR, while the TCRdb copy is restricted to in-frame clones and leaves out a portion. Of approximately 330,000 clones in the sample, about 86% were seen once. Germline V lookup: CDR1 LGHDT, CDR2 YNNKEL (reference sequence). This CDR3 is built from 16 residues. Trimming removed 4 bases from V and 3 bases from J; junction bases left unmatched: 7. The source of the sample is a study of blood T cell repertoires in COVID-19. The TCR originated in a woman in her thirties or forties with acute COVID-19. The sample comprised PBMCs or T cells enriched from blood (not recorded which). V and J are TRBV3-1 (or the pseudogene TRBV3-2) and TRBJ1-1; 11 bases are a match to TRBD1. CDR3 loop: CASSRGQGALYTEAFF. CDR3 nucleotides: TGTGCCAGCAGCCGTGGACAGGGGGCGTTGTACACTGAAGCTTTCTTT.